This T cell receptor (beta chain) was sequenced during a study of cytotoxic CD8 clonotypes in ibrutinib-treated CLL. About the study: In all, under twelve patients were relapsed/refractory, some 14 were treatment-naive and 17 were IGHV unmutated.

Generated by immunoSEQ multiplex PCR, the TCRdb table keeps only in-frame clones and is missing some. The sample has more than 85,000 clones, about 74% seen once; the top ten hold 20% to 25%. The TCR beta libraries used 1.5 to 2 micrograms of genomic DNA that came from cryopreserved PBMCs. Study-wide points: Sampling time points were not equivalent between sustained-remission and progressing patients.

A word on this clone: Its antigen remains unknown.

The sequence was collected from a human donor with chronic lymphocytic leukemia. The sample was PBMCs, taken after 24 months of ibrutinib treatment.

CDR3 sequence reads: CASSLLGTRSTDTQYF. The CDR3, as DNA: TGCGCCAGCAGCTTGCTCGGGACTAGGAGCACAGATACGCAGTATTTT. The chain couples TRBV5-1 to TRBJ2-3; 8 nucleotides match TRBD2. This CDR3 has 16 amino acids. Per germline, CDR1 SGHRS and CDR2 YFSETQ. J gave up 0 bases and V 1 base, and 4 bases lay outside the gene matches.